These T cell receptor beta chains were read from a single sample in a study of cytomegalovirus exposure and HLA in healthy donors. The protocol was immunoSEQ multiplex PCR, while the TCRdb copy is restricted to in-frame clones and leaves out a portion. The top ten hold approximately 6.3% of the sample, which has 150,000 to 200,000 clones, approximately 79% seen once. Source material: PBMCs. The receptors stem from a man aged 35-49 years in good health and CMV-seropositive. The CDR3 runs from the conserved cysteine through the conserved F or W. Fields, in order: D gene, V gene, J gene, clone size, CDR3 protein, CDR3 DNA. A D gene is named only where the DNA matches it firmly. Part of the rows lack a size; the others show once, few, many or a class for expanded clones.

>TRBD2|TRBV28|TRBJ2-7|.
CASSSLTAGDNEQYF
TGTGCCAGCAGTTCTCTGACGGCGGGAGACAACGAGCAGTACTTC
>.|TRBV5-8|TRBJ2-3|once
CASSWGRLVTDTQYF
TGTGCCAGCAGCTGGGGCAGGCTCGTCACAGATACGCAGTATTTT
>.|TRBV7-6|TRBJ2-7|few
CASSLGRGTYEQYF
TGTGCCAGCAGCTTAGGTCGGGGGACCTACGAGCAGTACTTC
>.|TRBV11-2|TRBJ1-2|.
CASRYGAGYTF
TGTGCCAGCAGGTATGGGGCCGGCTACACCTTC
>.|TRBV6-6|TRBJ1-4|.
CASSTSGADEKLFF
TGTGCCAGCAGTACCAGTGGCGCGGATGAAAAACTGTTTTTT
>.|TRBV6-5|TRBJ2-7|.
CASAKRELTYEQYF
TGTGCCAGCGCCAAGCGAGAGTTAACCTACGAGCAGTACTTC
>TRBD1|TRBV6-1|TRBJ1-2|.
CASSESPGTGLSTF
TGTGCCAGCAGTGAAAGTCCCGGGACAGGGCTAAGCACCTTC
>TRBD2|TRBV6-6|TRBJ2-7|once
CASNPGTSGLYEQYF
TGTGCCAGCAACCCCGGGACTAGCGGCCTCTACGAGCAGTACTTC
>TRBD1|TRBV5-1|TRBJ2-2|.
CASSEGQLTGELFF
TGCGCCAGCAGTGAGGGACAGCTAACCGGGGAGCTGTTTTTT
>.|TRBV19|TRBJ1-5|.
CASSFTSNGQPQHF
TGTGCCAGTAGTTTCACCTCAAACGGGCAGCCCCAGCATTTT
>.|TRBV7-9|TRBJ1-5|few
CASSLRDNQPQHF
TGTGCCAGCAGCCTCCGGGACAATCAGCCCCAGCATTTT
>.|TRBV5-1|TRBJ2-3|.
CASSLSRVTDTQYF
TGCGCCAGCAGCTTGTCGCGGGTCACAGATACGCAGTATTTT
>TRBD2|TRBV29-1|TRBJ2-1|.
CSVVGGSGSPQFF
TGCAGCGTTGTCGGCGGTAGCGGGAGCCCCCAGTTCTTC
>.|TRBV29-1|TRBJ2-2|.
CSVGEVTGELFF
TGCAGCGTTGGGGAGGTCACCGGGGAGCTGTTTTTT
>TRBD1|TRBV2|TRBJ2-7|few
CASDGRGEQYF
TGTGCCAGCGATGGCAGGGGGGAGCAGTACTTC
>.|TRBV5-6|TRBJ1-2|.
CASSWGAVPYGYTF
TGTGCCAGCAGCTGGGGAGCAGTCCCCTATGGCTACACCTTC
>.|TRBV5-1|TRBJ1-3|.
CASSLGGFTGNTIYF
TGCGCCAGCAGCTTGGGGGGCTTCACTGGAAACACCATATATTTT
>TRBD1|TRBV2|TRBJ2-3|once
CASSDLGGTGFTDTQYF
TGTGCCAGCAGTGACCTCGGAGGGACAGGATTCACAGATACGCAGTATTTT
>.|TRBV2|TRBJ2-1|.
CASKLHNEQFF
TGTGCCAGCAAACTACACAATGAGCAGTTCTTC
>TRBD2|TRBV11-3|TRBJ2-7|.
CASSLGVAGTYEQYF
TGTGCCAGCAGCCTCGGGGTAGCGGGCACTTACGAGCAGTACTTC
>.|TRBV5-4|TRBJ1-1|.
CASLHGGNTEAFF
TGTGCCAGCTTGCATGGCGGGAACACTGAAGCTTTCTTT
>TRBD1|TRBV19|TRBJ1-5|.
CASSARDRGVRAQHF
TGTGCCAGTAGTGCCCGGGACAGGGGGGTCCGGGCCCAGCATTTT
>.|TRBV29-1|TRBJ2-5|once
CSAGVWEETQYF
TGCAGCGCTGGAGTCTGGGAGGAGACCCAGTACTTC
>.|TRBV18|TRBJ1-6|.
CASSPGGGGDSPLHF
TGTGCCAGCTCACCCGGGGGGGGTGGCGATTCACCCCTCCACTTT
>TRBD1|TRBV5-8|TRBJ1-5|few
CASSYGTGNQPQHF
TGTGCCAGCAGCTACGGGACAGGCAATCAGCCCCAGCATTTT
>TRBD1|TRBV28|TRBJ1-5|.
CASGTGGQPQHF
TGTGCCAGCGGGACAGGGGGTCAGCCCCAGCATTTT
>.|TRBV18|TRBJ2-2|.
CASSRGPNTGELFF
TGTGCCAGCTCCAGGGGACCGAACACCGGGGAGCTGTTTTTT
>TRBD1|TRBV29-1|TRBJ2-1|.
CSVATGVSYNEQFF
TGCAGCGTTGCGACAGGGGTTAGCTACAATGAGCAGTTCTTC
>.|TRBV7-9|TRBJ1-1|few
CASSPPTGTEAFF
TGTGCCAGCAGCCCCCCGACGGGGACTGAAGCTTTCTTT
>.|TRBV19|TRBJ1-2|.
CASSIIRNYGYTF
TGTGCCAGTAGTATTATCAGGAACTATGGCTACACCTTC
>TRBD2|TRBV5-6|TRBJ2-2|.
CASSPSGRVSGELFF
TGTGCCAGCAGCCCTAGCGGGAGGGTGTCCGGGGAGCTGTTTTTT
>.|TRBV29-1|TRBJ2-7|.
CSGGLRRSGLSSYEQYF
TGCAGCGGGGGATTGAGGCGGTCGGGACTTAGCTCCTACGAGCAGTACTTC
>.|TRBV5-5|TRBJ2-7|.
CASSFYSGSRLSYEQYF
TGTGCCAGCAGCTTCTACTCCGGGAGTCGTCTCTCCTACGAGCAGTACTTC
>.|TRBV18|TRBJ1-5|.
CASSLKVHIGDQPQHF
TGTGCCAGCTCACTGAAAGTTCACATAGGGGATCAGCCCCAGCATTTT
>TRBD2|TRBV29-1|TRBJ2-1|.
CSVERGVFSGIRDEQFF
TGCAGCGTTGAACGCGGGGTATTTAGCGGGATCCGCGATGAGCAGTTCTTC
>TRBD1|TRBV4-1|TRBJ2-2|.
CASSQDRGHTGELFF
TGCGCCAGCAGCCAAGATAGGGGGCACACCGGGGAGCTGTTTTTT
>.|TRBV7-8|TRBJ1-4|once
CASTLNRVNEKLFF
TGTGCCAGCACACTTAACAGGGTAAATGAAAAACTGTTTTTT
>.|TRBV9|TRBJ1-3|.
CASSVGGGSGNTIYF
TGTGCCAGCAGCGTAGGGGGGGGGTCCGGAAACACCATATATTTT
>.|TRBV7-9|TRBJ1-2|.
CASSLADRDSGF
TGTGCCAGCAGCTTAGCTGATCGGGATTCAGGCTTC
>.|TRBV6-6|TRBJ1-5|.
CASSSNQPQHF
TGTGCCAGCAGTTCGAATCAGCCCCAGCATTTT
>TRBD2|TRBV2|TRBJ2-2|once
CASSANSGSHGELFF
TGTGCCAGCAGTGCCAATAGCGGGAGTCACGGGGAGCTGTTTTTT
>TRBD2|TRBV14|TRBJ2-5|.
CASSQPLAGVETQYF
TGTGCCAGCAGCCAACCTCTAGCGGGAGTTGAGACCCAGTACTTC
>.|TRBV13|TRBJ2-7|.
CASSLGFRDYEQYF
TGTGCCAGCAGCTTAGGGTTCAGGGACTACGAGCAGTACTTC
>TRBD1|TRBV7-8|TRBJ1-2|.
CASSPLPQGAAYGYTF
TGTGCCAGCAGCCCACTCCCGCAGGGGGCGGCCTATGGCTACACCTTC
>.|TRBV19|TRBJ1-5|.
CASSIPTGSNQPQHF
TGTGCCAGTAGTATCCCCACAGGGAGTAATCAGCCCCAGCATTTT
>.|TRBV5-4|TRBJ2-4|.
CASSSQTAEQYF
TGTGCCAGCAGCTCTCAGACAGCCGAACAGTACTTC
>.|TRBV7-2|TRBJ2-2|.
CASSRRRGRLAGELFF
TGTGCCAGCAGCAGAAGGAGGGGGCGCCTTGCCGGGGAGCTGTTTTTT
>.|TRBV5-1|TRBJ2-2|.
CASSEAVAGELFF
TGCGCCAGCAGCGAGGCGGTGGCCGGGGAGCTGTTTTTT